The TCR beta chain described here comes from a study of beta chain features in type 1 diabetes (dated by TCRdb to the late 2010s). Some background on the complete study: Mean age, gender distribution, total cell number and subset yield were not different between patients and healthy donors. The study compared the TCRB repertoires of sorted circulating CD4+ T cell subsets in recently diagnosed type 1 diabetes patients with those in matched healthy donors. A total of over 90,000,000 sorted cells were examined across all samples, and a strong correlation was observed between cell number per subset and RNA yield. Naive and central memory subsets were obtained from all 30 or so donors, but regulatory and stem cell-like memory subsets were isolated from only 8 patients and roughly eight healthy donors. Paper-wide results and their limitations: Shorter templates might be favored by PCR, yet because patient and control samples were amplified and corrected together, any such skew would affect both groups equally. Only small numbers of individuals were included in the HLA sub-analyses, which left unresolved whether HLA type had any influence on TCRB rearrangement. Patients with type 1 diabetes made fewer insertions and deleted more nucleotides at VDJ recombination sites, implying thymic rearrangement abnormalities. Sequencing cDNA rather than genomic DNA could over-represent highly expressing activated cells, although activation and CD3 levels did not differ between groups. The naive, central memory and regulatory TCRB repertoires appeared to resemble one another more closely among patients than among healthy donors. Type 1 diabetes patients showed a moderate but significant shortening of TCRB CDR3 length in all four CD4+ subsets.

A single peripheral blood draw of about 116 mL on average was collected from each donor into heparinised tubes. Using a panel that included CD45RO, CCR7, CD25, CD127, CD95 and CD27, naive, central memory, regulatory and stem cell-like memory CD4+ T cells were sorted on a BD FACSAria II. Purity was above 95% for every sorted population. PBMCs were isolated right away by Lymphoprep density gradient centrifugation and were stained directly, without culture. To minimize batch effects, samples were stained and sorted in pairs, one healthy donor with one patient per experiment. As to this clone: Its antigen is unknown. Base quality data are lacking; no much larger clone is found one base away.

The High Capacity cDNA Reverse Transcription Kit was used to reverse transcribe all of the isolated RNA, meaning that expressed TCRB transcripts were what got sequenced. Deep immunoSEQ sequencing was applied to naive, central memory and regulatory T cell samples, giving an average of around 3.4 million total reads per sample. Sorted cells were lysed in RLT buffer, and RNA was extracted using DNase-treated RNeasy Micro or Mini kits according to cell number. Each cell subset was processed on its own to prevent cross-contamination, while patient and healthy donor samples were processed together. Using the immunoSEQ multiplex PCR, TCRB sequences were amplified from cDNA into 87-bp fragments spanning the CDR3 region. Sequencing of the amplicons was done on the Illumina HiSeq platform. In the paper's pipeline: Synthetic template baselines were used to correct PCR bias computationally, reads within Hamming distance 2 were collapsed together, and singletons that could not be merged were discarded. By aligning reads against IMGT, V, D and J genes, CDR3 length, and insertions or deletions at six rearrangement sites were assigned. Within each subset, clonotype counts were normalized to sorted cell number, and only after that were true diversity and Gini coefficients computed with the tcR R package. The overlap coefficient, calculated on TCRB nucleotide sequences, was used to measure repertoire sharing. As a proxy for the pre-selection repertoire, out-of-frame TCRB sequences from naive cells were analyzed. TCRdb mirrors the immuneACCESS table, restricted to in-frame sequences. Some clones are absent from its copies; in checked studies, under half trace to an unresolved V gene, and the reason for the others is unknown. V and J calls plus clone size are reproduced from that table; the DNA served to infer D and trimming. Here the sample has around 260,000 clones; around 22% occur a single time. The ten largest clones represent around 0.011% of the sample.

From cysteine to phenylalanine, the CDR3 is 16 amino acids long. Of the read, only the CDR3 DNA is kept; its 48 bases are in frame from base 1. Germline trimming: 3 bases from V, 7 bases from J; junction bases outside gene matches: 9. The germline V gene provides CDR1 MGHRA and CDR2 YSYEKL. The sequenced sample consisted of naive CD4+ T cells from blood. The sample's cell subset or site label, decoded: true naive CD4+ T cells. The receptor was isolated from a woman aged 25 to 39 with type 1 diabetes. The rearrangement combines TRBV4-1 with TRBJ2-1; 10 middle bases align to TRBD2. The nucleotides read TGCGCCAGCAGCCAGCGGTTAGCGGGAGGCGGTAATGAGCAGTTCTTC. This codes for CASSQRLAGGGNEQFF.